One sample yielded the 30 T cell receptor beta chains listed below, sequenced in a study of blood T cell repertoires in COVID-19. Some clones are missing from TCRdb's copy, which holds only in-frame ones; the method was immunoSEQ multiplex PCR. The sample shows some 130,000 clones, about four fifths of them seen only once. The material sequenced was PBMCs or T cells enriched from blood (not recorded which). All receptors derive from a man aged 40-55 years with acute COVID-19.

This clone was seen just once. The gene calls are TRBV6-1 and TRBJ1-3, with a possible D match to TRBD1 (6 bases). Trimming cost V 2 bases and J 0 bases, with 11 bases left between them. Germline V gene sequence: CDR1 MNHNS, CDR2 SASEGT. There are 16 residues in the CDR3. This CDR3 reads CASSESAGDSGNTIYF. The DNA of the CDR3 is TGTGCCAGCAGTGAATCCGCAGGGGACTCTGGAAACACCATATATTTT.

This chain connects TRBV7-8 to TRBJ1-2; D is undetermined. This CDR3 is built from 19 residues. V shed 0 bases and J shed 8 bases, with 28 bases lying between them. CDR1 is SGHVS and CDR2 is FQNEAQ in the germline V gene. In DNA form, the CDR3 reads TGTGCCAGCAGCTTAGCGCTGTGGGAAGGAGGTCCTTCGGGGAAAGGCTACACCTTC. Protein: CASSLALWEGGPSGKGYTF. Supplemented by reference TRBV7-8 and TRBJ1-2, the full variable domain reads GAGVSQSPRYKVAKRGQDVALRCDPISGHVSLFWYQQALGQGPEFLTYFQNEAQLDKSGLPSDRFFAERPEGSVSTLKIQRTQQEDSAVYLCASSLALWEGGPSGKGYTFGSGTRLTVV.

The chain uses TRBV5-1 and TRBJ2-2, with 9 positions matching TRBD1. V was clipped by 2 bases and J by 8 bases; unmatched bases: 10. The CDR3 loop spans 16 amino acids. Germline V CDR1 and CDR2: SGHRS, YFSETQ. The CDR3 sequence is CASSFTGGPPTGELFF. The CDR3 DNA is TGCGCCAGCAGCTTTACAGGGGGCCCACCCACGGGGGAGCTGTTTTTT.

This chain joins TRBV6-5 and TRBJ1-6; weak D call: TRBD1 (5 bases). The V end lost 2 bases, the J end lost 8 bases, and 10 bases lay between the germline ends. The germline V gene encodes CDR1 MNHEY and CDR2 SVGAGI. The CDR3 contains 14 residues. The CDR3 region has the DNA TGTGCCAGCAGTTACCGGCAGGGCTATTCACCCCTCCACTTT. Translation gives CASSYRQGYSPLHF.

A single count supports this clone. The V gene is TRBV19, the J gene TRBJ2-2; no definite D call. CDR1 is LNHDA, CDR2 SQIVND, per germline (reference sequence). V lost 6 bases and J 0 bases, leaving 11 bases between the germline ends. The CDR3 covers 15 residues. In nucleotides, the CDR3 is TGTGCCAGTAGCCTCCTAGACGCGAACACCGGGGAGCTGTTTTTT. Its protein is CASSLLDANTGELFF. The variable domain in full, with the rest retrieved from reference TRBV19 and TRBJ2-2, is DGGITQSPKYLFRKEGQNVTLSCEQNLNHDAMYWYRQDPGQGLRLIYYSQIVNDFQKGDIAEGYSVSREKKESFPLTVTSAQKNPTAFYLCASSLLDANTGELFFGEGSRLTVL.

As DNA, the CDR3 is TGTGCCAGCAGTGAAGAGGACAGGCTCACCTATGGCTACACCTTC. Amino acid sequence: CASSEEDRLTYGYTF. The chain employs TRBV2 and TRBJ1-2; TRBD1 matches at 7 bases. The J segment lost 4 bases and the V segment lost 1 base, leaving 6 bases of the junction unmatched. Germline CDR1 and CDR2: SNHLY and FYNNEI. This CDR3 is built from 15 residues.

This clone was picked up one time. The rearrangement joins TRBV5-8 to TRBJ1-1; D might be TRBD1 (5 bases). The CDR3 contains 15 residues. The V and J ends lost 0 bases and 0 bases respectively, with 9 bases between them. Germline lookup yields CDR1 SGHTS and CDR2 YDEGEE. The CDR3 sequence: CASSLVYRLNTEAFF. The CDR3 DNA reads TGTGCCAGCAGCTTGGTATACAGGTTGAACACTGAAGCTTTCTTT.

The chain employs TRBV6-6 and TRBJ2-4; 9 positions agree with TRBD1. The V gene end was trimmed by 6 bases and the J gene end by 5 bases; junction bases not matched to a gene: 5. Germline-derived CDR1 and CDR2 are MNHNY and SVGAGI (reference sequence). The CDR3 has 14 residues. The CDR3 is CASRRDRVENIQYF. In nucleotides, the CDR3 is TGTGCCAGCAGGCGGGACAGGGTGGAAAACATTCAGTACTTC.

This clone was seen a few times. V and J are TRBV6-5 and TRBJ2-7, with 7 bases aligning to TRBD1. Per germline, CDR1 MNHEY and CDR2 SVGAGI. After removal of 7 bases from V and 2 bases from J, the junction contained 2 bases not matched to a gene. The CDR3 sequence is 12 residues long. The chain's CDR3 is CASTTGAYEQYF. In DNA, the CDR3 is TGTGCCAGCACCACAGGGGCCTACGAGCAGTACTTC.

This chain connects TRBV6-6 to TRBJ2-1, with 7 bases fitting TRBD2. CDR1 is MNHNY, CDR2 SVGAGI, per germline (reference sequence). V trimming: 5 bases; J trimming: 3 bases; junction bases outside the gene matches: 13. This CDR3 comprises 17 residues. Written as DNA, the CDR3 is TGTGCCAGCAGTCCACCGTCGCCTCTAGCGGACTACAATGAGCAGTTCTTC. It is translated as CASSPPSPLADYNEQFF.

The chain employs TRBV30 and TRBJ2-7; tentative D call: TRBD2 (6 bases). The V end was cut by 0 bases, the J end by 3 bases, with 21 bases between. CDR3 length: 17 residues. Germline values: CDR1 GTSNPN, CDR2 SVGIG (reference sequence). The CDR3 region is CAWSVETGLARLYEQYF. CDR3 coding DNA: TGTGCCTGGAGTGTTGAAACGGGGCTAGCGCGCCTCTACGAGCAGTACTTC.

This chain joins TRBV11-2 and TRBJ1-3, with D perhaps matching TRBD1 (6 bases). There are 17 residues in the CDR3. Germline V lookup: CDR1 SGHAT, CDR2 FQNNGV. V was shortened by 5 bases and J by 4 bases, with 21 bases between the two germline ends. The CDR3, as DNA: TGTGCCAGCAGCCTAACCCCTGACGGGGGGCGCGGAAACACCATATATTTT. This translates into CASSLTPDGGRGNTIYF.

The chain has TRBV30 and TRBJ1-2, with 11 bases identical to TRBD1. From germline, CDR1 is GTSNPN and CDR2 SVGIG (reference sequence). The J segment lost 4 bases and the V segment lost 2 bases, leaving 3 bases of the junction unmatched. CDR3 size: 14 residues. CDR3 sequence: CAWSSDRGPYGYTF. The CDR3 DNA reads TGTGCCTGGAGTTCGGACAGGGGGCCCTATGGCTACACCTTC. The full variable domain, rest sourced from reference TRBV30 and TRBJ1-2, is SQTIHQWPATLVQPVGSPLSLECTVEGTSNPNLYWYRQAAGRGLQLLFYSVGIGQISSEVPQNLSASRPQDRQFILSSKKLLLSDSGFYLCAWSSDRGPYGYTFGSGTRLTVV.

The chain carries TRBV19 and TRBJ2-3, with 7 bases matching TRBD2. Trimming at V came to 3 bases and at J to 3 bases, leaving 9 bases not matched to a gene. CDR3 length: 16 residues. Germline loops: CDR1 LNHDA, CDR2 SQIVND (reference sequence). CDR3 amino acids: CASSIGVRGRTDTQYF. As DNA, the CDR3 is TGTGCCAGTAGTATTGGAGTGCGCGGGAGAACAGATACGCAGTATTTT. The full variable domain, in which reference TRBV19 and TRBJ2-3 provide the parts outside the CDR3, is DGGITQSPKYLFRKEGQNVTLSCEQNLNHDAMYWYRQDPGQGLRLIYYSQIVNDFQKGDIAEGYSVSREKKESFPLTVTSAQKNPTAFYLCASSIGVRGRTDTQYFGPGTRLTVL.

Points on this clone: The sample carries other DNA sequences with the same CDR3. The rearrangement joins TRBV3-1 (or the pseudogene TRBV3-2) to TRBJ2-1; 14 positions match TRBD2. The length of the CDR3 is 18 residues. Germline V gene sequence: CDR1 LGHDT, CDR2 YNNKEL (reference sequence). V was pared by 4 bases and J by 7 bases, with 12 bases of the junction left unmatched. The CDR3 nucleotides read TGTGCCAGCAGCCTGGGTAGTACCGGGACTAGCGGGAGAAATGAGCAGTTCTTC. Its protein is CASSLGSTGTSGRNEQFF.

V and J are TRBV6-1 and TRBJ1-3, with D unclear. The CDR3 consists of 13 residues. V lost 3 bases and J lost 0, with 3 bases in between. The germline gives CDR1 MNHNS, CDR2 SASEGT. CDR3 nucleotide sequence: TGTGCCAGCAGTGACAACTCTGGAAACACCATATATTTT. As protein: CASSDNSGNTIYF.

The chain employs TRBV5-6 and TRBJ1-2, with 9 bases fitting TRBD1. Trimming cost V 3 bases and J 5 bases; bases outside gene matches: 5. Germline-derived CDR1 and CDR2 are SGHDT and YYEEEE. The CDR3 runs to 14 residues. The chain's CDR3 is CASSSRTGDYGYTF. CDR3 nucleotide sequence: TGTGCCAGCAGCTCCCGGACAGGGGATTATGGCTACACCTTC.

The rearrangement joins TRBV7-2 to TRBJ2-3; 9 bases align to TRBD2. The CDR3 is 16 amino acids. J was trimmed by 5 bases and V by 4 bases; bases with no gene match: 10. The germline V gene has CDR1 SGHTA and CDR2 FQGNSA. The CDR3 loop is CASSSRPSGEGDTQYF. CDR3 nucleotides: TGTGCCAGCAGCTCTCGCCCTAGCGGGGAGGGAGATACGCAGTATTTT.

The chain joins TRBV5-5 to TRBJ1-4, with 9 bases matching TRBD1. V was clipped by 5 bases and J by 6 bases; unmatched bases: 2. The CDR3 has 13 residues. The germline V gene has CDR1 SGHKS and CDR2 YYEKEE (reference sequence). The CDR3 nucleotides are TGTGCCAGCAGAGGGACAGGGCATGAAAAACTGTTTTTT. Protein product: CASRGTGHEKLFF.

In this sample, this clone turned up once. For the CDR3, the DNA is TGTGCCAGCAGTTTAAGGGGTGGACTAGCATTCCCTATCGAGCAGTACTTC. Its translation is CASSLRGGLAFPIEQYF. The V call is TRBV28, the J call TRBJ2-7; TRBD2 matches at 8 bases. J gave up 6 bases and V 2 bases, and 15 bases lay outside the gene matches. This CDR3 has 17 amino acids. From germline, CDR1 is MDHEN and CDR2 SYDVKM.

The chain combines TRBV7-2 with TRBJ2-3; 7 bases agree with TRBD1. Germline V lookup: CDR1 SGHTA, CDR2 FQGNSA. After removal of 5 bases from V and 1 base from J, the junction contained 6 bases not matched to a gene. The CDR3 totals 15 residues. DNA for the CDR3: TGTGCCAGCAGCCCGACAGGGATGGGCACAGATACGCAGTATTTT. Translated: CASSPTGMGTDTQYF.

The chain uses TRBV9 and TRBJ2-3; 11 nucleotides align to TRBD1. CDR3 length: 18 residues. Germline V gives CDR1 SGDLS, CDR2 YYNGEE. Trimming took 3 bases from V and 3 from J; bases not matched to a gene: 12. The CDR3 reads CASSAGTGGAVWTDTQYF. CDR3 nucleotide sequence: TGTGCCAGCAGCGCCGGGACAGGGGGTGCCGTTTGGACAGATACGCAGTATTTT. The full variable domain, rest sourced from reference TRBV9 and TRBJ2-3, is DSGVTQTPKHLITATGQRVTLRCSPRSGDLSVYWYQQSLDQGLQFLIQYYNGEERAKGNILERFSAQQFPDLHSELNLSSLELGDSALYFCASSAGTGGAVWTDTQYFGPGTRLTVL.

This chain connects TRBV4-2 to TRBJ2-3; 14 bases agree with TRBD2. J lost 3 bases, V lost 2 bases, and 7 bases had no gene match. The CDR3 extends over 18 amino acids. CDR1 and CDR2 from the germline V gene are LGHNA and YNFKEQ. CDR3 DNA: TGTGCCAGCAGCCAACCTGGACTAGCGGGGGGCCTTACAGATACGCAGTATTTT. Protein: CASSQPGLAGGLTDTQYF.

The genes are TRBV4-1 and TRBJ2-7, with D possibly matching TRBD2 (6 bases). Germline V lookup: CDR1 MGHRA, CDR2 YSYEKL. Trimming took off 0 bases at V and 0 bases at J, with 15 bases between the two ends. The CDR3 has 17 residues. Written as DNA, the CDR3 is TGCGCCAGCAGCCAAGACCCAAGCGGGTTCCTCTCCTACGAGCAGTACTTC. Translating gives CASSQDPSGFLSYEQYF.

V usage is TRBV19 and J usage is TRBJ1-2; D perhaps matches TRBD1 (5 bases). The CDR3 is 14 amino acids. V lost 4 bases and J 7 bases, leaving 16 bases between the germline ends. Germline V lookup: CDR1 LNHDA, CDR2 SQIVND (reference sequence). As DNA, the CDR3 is TGTGCCAGTAGTACCCGGGGCAGAGCGGGTGGCTACACCTTC. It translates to CASSTRGRAGGYTF.

Here the CDR3 reads CSVVSGRYEQYF. In DNA, the CDR3 is TGCAGCGTTGTGAGCGGGAGGTACGAGCAGTACTTC. The rearrangement joins TRBV29-1 to TRBJ2-7; TRBD2 matches 9 bases. After removal of 4 bases from V and 4 bases from J, the junction contained 2 bases not matched to a gene. The CDR3 totals 12 residues. Looked up from germline, CDR1 is SQVTM and CDR2 is ANQGSEA.

The CDR3 region has the DNA TGTGCCTGGGGGGGGGCTAGCGGCCTCGGCAGGGAGCTGTTTTTT. Encoded protein: CAWGGASGLGRELFF. The chain has TRBV30 and TRBJ2-2; possibly TRBD2 for D (7 bases). CDR1 and CDR2 (germline): GTSNPN, SVGIG (reference sequence). The CDR3 covers 15 residues. V gave up 5 bases and J gave up 9 bases, with 22 bases separating them. The full variable domain, in which reference TRBV30 and TRBJ2-2 provide the parts outside the CDR3, is SQTIHQWPATLVQPVGSPLSLECTVEGTSNPNLYWYRQAAGRGLQLLFYSVGIGQISSEVPQNLSASRPQDRQFILSSKKLLLSDSGFYLCAWGGASGLGRELFFGEGSRLTVL.

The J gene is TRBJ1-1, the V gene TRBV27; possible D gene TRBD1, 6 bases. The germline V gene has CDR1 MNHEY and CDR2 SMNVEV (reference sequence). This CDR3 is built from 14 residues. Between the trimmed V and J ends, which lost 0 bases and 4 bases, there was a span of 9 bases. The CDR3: CASSLSRRGTEAFF. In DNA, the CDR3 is TGTGCCAGCAGTTTATCGCGCAGGGGCACTGAAGCTTTCTTT.

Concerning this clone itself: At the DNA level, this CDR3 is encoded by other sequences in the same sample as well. CDR3 DNA: TGTGCCAGCAGTTTTGGGGCGTACGAGCAGTACTTC. Translation gives CASSFGAYEQYF. This chain links TRBV12-3 or TRBV12-4 with TRBJ2-7; D might be TRBD1 (5 bases). The V and J ends lost 3 bases and 4 bases respectively, with 7 bases between them. This CDR3 is 12 amino acids long.

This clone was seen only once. The chain's CDR3 is CASSLLTSGGAEAQYF. In DNA, the CDR3 is TGTGCCAGCAGCCTGCTGACTAGCGGGGGGGCCGAAGCGCAGTATTTT. This chain uses TRBV3-1 (or the pseudogene TRBV3-2) with TRBJ2-3; 14 bases match TRBD2. Germline V lookup: CDR1 LGHDT, CDR2 YNNKEL (reference sequence). There are 16 residues in the CDR3. V gave up 4 bases and J gave up 10 bases; unmatched junction bases: 10.